This T cell receptor beta chain was found in a study of blood T cell repertoires in COVID-19. In germline, CDR1 is LNHDA, CDR2 SQIVND (reference sequence). The trim removed 6 bases at V and 6 bases at J, leaving 8 bases unmatched. CDR3 size: 14 residues. Assay: immunoSEQ multiplex PCR; the TCRdb copy retains only in-frame clones and omits some. The sample holds about 200,000 clones; more than 75% are singletons and the top ten take roughly 8%. The source material was peripheral blood. The source is a woman older than 75 with COVID-19, enrolled during active disease. This sequence joins TRBV19 and TRBJ1-2, with TRBD1 matching 9 bases. Written as DNA, the CDR3 is TGTGCCAGTAGGTTCACGGGACAGGGACATGGCTACACCTTC. Translated, it gives CASRFTGQGHGYTF.